The table lists the clone carrying this T cell receptor beta chain with a few counts. Its matching antigen is unknown. This entry belongs to a study of identical twins. TCRdb independently ran MiXCR on the 5' RACE reads; one entry per CDR3 protein. The repertoire consists of over 250,000 distinct CDR3 sequences, with roughly 10% occurring once and the leading ten covering approximately 6.6%. Per germline, CDR1 DFQATT and CDR2 SNEGSKA (reference sequence). V lost 6 bases, J lost 9 bases, and 27 bases lay in between. The CDR3 contains 15 residues. Study observations and caveats: Where out-of-frame alpha sequences were twin-shared, they showed excess low generation probability. High-abundance cord blood beta clonotypes had fewer insertions; memory repertoires showed none.

The same data also contributed to another study, on yellow fever vaccine responses in identical twins.

Input material: CD8+ T cells sorted from blood. The sequence was obtained from a woman between 18 and 29 years old in good health. This sequence joins TRBV20-1 and TRBJ2-7, with D maybe TRBD1 (6 bases). CDR3 sequence: CSALGNREPSRRQYF. The CDR3 DNA sequence: TGCAGTGCCCTAGGTAACAGGGAGCCCTCCCGGCGGCAGTACTTC.